These 20 T cell receptor beta chains were all obtained from the same sample, sequenced in a study of T-cell memory formation after mild COVID-19. TCRdb reprocessed the 5' RACE reads with MiXCR, giving one entry per CDR3 protein. Of just over 60,000 distinct CDR3 sequences in the sample, about 10% were seen once. The sequencing sample was made of PBMCs or a T cell subset sorted from them (not recorded which). The receptors here all came from a man aged 18 to 29 who had mild COVID-19 (a few samples of this study predate the infection). Cell type and time point are not known.

This clonotype was counted a few times. J is TRBJ2-4 and V is TRBV5-1, with 9 bases aligning to TRBD2. The CDR3 is made up of 15 amino acids. Germline V gives CDR1 SGHRS, CDR2 YFSETQ. The ends lost 4 bases at V and 8 bases at J; junction bases unmatched: 10. This CDR3 is CASSAQGRGGDIQYF. CDR3 in DNA: TGCGCCAGCAGCGCGCAAGGGCGGGGGGGCGACATTCAGTACTTC.

V usage is TRBV4-1 and J usage is TRBJ1-5, with a weak D call TRBD1 (5 bases). The CDR3 totals 15 residues. Germline assignment: CDR1 MGHRA and CDR2 YSYEKL. With 0 bases removed from V and 6 bases from J, the gap between germline ends came to 12 bases. In DNA form, the CDR3 reads TGCGCCAGCAGCCAAGATCCGACCGACAGTCAGCCCCAGCATTTT. Amino acids: CASSQDPTDSQPQHF.

The CDR3: CASSLIAGGTGELFF. CDR3 nucleotides: TGTGCCAGCAGCTTAATCGCAGGGGGCACCGGGGAGCTGTTTTTT. The rearrangement joins TRBV11-3 to TRBJ2-2, with TRBD1 matching over 7 bases. Trimming took 2 bases from V and 4 from J; bases not matched to a gene: 4. The CDR3 spans 15 residues. Per the germline V gene, CDR1 is SGHNT and CDR2 is YENEEA.

Many counts were recorded for this clonotype. The CDR3, as DNA: TGTGCCAGCAGTGACCCAAAATCACCGGACAAAATCGTAGGGGAGCTGTTTTTT. The encoded protein is CASSDPKSPDKIVGELFF. This sequence joins TRBV6-4 and TRBJ2-2, with D possibly TRBD1 on 5 matching bases. The V gene lost 2 bases and the J gene lost 8 bases, with 24 bases spanning the gap. This CDR3 region has 18 residues. Per the germline V gene, CDR1 is MRHNA and CDR2 is SNTAGT.

This clonotype appeared a few times. The genes are TRBV3-1 and TRBJ1-1; D not resolved. Germline CDR1 is LGHDT and CDR2 is YNNKEL (reference sequence). The CDR3 is made up of 12 amino acids. V lost 9 bases to trimming and J lost 1 base, with 9 bases between them. DNA for the CDR3: TGTGCCAGTTGTGATCAGAACACTGAAGCTTTCTTT. Its translation is CASCDQNTEAFF. The full variable domain, rest sourced from reference TRBV3-1 and TRBJ1-1, is DTAVSQTPKYLVTQMGNDKSIKCEQNLGHDTMYWYKQDSKKFLKIMFSYNNKELIINETVPNRFSPKSPDKAHLNLHINSLELGDSAVYFCASCDQNTEAFFGQGTRLTVV.

The CDR3 is CSASGTSGGSSYNEQFF. CDR3 nucleotides: TGCAGTGCTTCCGGGACTAGCGGGGGGTCCTCCTACAATGAGCAGTTCTTC. The chain has TRBV20-1 and TRBJ2-1; 15 bases map to TRBD2. Germline V gene lookup returns CDR1 DFQATT and CDR2 SNEGSKA (reference sequence). The CDR3 covers 17 residues. J was trimmed by 0 bases and V by 5 bases; bases with no gene match: 5.

This clonotype was counted at least ten times. The gene calls are TRBV7-2 and TRBJ2-3, with 10 nucleotides matching TRBD2. Germline V gene data show CDR1 as SGHTA and CDR2 as FQGNSA. The CDR3 sequence is 16 residues long. V lost 5 bases to trimming and J lost 6 bases; unmatched junction nucleotides: 11. This CDR3 is CASSRSLAGDVDTQYF. The CDR3 bases are TGTGCCAGCAGCAGGAGCCTAGCGGGGGATGTGGATACGCAGTATTTT.

The sample holds many counts of this clonotype. The CDR3, as DNA: TGTGCCAGCAGCTTAGTGGCCAACTCCTACGAGCAGTACGTC. This sequence encodes CASSLVANSYEQYV. V gene TRBV7-2 combines with J gene TRBJ2-7; D unclear. CDR3 length equals 14 residues. The germline CDR1 and CDR2 sequences are SGHTA and FQGNSA. Between the trimmed V and J ends, which lost 1 base and 0 bases, there was a span of 7 bases.

This clonotype came up many times. The gene calls are TRBV5-1 and TRBJ2-5, with D possibly TRBD2 on 6 matching bases. The CDR3 extends over 15 amino acids. With 0 bases removed from V and 2 bases from J, the gap between germline ends came to 11 bases. Germline CDR1 SGHRS, CDR2 YFSETQ. The CDR3 here is CASSLDPAGQETQYF. The CDR3 nucleotides are TGCGCCAGCAGCTTGGACCCGGCGGGGCAAGAGACCCAGTACTTC.

The chain recombines TRBV19 with TRBJ2-5; 8 positions match TRBD1. V was clipped by 5 bases and J by 5 bases; unmatched bases: 4. This CDR3 spans 13 amino acids. Germline assignment: CDR1 LNHDA and CDR2 SQIVND (reference sequence). Here the CDR3 DNA reads TGTGCCAGTAGTGGGACAGGAACGGAGACCCAGTACTTC. Its translation: CASSGTGTETQYF.

In its sample, this clonotype was seen a few times. The chain employs TRBV6-2 or TRBV6-3 and TRBJ1-2, with TRBD1 identical over 7 bases. The CDR3 has 14 residues. Germline values: CDR1 MNHEY, CDR2 SVGEGT. The trim removed 6 bases at V and 8 bases at J, leaving 12 bases unmatched. The CDR3 loop is CASRTTGSDGGYTF. Written as DNA, the CDR3 is TGTGCCAGCAGAACGACAGGGTCAGACGGGGGCTACACCTTC.

The chain employs TRBV20-1 and TRBJ1-5; 8 positions agree with TRBD1. The CDR3 length is 16 residues. With 0 bases clipped from V and 4 bases from J, the junction kept 8 bases outside the gene matches. The V gene's germline CDR1 is DFQATT and CDR2 SNEGSKA (reference sequence). CDR3 bases: TGCAGTGCTAGAGACCCCCAGGGGGCAGCTAATCAGCCCCAGCATTTT. It specifies CSARDPQGAANQPQHF.

J is TRBJ1-6 and V is TRBV6-5; 8 bases match TRBD1. Germline CDR1 and CDR2: MNHEY and SVGAGI. Trimming cost V 0 bases and J 9 bases; bases outside gene matches: 13. This CDR3 spans 18 amino acids. The CDR3 here is CASSYSGETGAGISPLHF. The CDR3 DNA reads TGTGCCAGCAGTTACTCGGGGGAGACAGGGGCTGGTATTTCACCCCTCCACTTT.

This clonotype was picked up many times. The chain has TRBV7-2 and TRBJ2-1; TRBD2 matches 16 bases. This CDR3 contains 19 residues. Germline V gene data show CDR1 as SGHTA and CDR2 as FQGNSA. Trimming took 4 bases from V and 4 from J; bases not matched to a gene: 10. The chain's CDR3 is CASSSAVGLAGGGYNEQFF. DNA for the CDR3: TGTGCCAGCAGCTCCGCCGTGGGACTAGCGGGGGGGGGTTACAATGAGCAGTTCTTC. Combining the CDR3 with reference TRBV7-2 and TRBJ2-1 gives the whole variable domain GAGVSQSPSNKVTEKGKDVELRCDPISGHTALYWYRQSLGQGLEFLIYFQGNSAPDKSGLPSDRFSAERTGGSVSTLTIQRTQQEDSAVYLCASSSAVGLAGGGYNEQFFGPGTRLTVL.

This clonotype appeared a few times. The rearrangement links TRBV6-5 to TRBJ1-4; no clear D. V lost 11 bases and J 7 bases, leaving 17 bases between the germline ends. The CDR3 consists of 13 residues. Germline-derived CDR1 and CDR2 are MNHEY and SVGAGI. The CDR3 loop reads CASRLGRREKLFF. The CDR3 DNA sequence: TGTGCCTCGCGGTTGGGGAGGCGTGAAAAACTGTTTTTT.

The V and J genes are TRBV5-1 and TRBJ1-6, with D uncertain. The germline gives CDR1 SGHRS, CDR2 YFSETQ. Trimming shortened V by 0 bases and J by 0 bases, and 4 bases separated the two germline ends. The CDR3 consists of 15 residues. The CDR3 bases are TGCGCCAGCAGCTTGGAGAGCTCCTATAATTCACCCCTCCACTTT. It is translated as CASSLESSYNSPLHF.

This clonotype was found a few times. The chain uses TRBV30 and TRBJ1-5; D remains ambiguous. Germline V lookup: CDR1 GTSNPN, CDR2 SVGIG (reference sequence). V lost 4 bases and J 2 bases, leaving 9 bases between the germline ends. CDR3 length: 13 amino acids. CDR3 protein: CAWTVAGNQPQHF. In DNA form, the CDR3 reads TGTGCCTGGACGGTGGCGGGCAATCAGCCCCAGCATTTT.

V gene TRBV4-3 combines with J gene TRBJ2-2, with TRBD2 as a possible D gene (5 bases). The CDR3 length is 16 residues. In germline, CDR1 is LGHNA, CDR2 YSLEER. V shed 0 bases and J shed 6 bases, with 14 bases lying between them. The CDR3 region is CASSQEQVGVAGELFF. CDR3 DNA: TGCGCCAGCAGCCAAGAACAAGTCGGGGTGGCCGGGGAGCTGTTTTTT.

This clonotype has a handful of counts. This chain uses TRBV7-8 with TRBJ2-2; D is uncertain. V was shortened by 2 bases and J by 9 bases, with 4 bases between the two germline ends. Germline loops: CDR1 SGHVS, CDR2 FQNEAQ. The CDR3 extends over 11 amino acids. CDR3 in DNA: TGTGCCAGCAGCTTACTCCGGGAGCTGTTTTTT. As protein: CASSLLRELFF.

J is TRBJ1-5 and V is TRBV18; 7 nucleotides agree with TRBD1. Germline CDR1 reads KGHSH; CDR2 reads LQKENI. J lost 4 bases, V lost 6 bases, and 9 bases had no gene match. The CDR3 loop spans 15 amino acids. CDR3 nucleotide sequence: TGTGCCAGCTCCCCCAGGGGGGGCGGAAATCAGCCCCAGCATTTT. It yields the protein CASSPRGGGNQPQHF.